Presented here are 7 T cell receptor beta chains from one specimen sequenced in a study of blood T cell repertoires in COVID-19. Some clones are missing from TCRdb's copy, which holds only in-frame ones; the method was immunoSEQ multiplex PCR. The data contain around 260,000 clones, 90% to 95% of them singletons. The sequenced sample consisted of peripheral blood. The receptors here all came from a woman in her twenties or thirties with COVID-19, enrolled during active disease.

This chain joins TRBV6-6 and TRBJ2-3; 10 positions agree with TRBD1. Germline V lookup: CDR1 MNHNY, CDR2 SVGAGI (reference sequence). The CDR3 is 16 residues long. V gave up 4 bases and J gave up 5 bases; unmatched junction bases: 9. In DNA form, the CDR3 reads TGTGCCAGCAGTTTTTCTCCGGGACAGGGGAAAGATACGCAGTATTTT. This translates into CASSFSPGQGKDTQYF.

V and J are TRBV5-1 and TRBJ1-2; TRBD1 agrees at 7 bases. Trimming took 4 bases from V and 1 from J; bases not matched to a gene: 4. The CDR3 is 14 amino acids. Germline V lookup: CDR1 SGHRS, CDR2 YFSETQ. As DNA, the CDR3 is TGCGCCAGCAGCATGGGGACAGTTAACTATGGCTACACCTTC. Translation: CASSMGTVNYGYTF.

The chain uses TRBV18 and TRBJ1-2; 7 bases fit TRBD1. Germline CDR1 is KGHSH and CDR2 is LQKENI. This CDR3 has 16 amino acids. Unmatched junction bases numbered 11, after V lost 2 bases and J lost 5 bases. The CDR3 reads CASSPAPGQSTYGYTF. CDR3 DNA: TGTGCCAGCTCACCAGCTCCGGGACAGTCAACATATGGCTACACCTTC.

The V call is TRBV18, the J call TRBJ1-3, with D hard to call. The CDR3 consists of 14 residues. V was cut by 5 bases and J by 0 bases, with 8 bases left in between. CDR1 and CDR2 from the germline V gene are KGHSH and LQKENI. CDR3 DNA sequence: TGTGCCAGCTCAGAAGAGGTCTCTGGAAACACCATATATTTT. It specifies CASSEEVSGNTIYF.

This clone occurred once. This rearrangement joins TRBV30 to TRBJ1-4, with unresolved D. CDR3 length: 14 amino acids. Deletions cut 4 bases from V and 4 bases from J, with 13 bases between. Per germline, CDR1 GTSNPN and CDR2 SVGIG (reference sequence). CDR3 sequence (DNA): TGTGCCTGGAATTCAGGTCAGGATAATGAAAAACTGTTTTTT. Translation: CAWNSGQDNEKLFF.

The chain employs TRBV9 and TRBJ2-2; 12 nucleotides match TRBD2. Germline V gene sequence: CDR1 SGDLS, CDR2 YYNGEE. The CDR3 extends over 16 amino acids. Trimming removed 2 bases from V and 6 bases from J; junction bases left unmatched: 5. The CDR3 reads CASSVLAGGPAGELFF. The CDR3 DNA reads TGTGCCAGCAGCGTCCTAGCGGGAGGGCCCGCCGGGGAGCTGTTTTTT.

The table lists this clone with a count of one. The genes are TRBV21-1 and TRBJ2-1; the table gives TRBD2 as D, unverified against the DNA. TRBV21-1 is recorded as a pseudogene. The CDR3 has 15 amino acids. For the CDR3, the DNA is TGTGCCAGCAGCAATCGAGTAGCACTAAACAATGAGCAGTTCTTC. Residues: CASSNRVALNNEQFF.